This T cell receptor beta chain was recovered during a study of T cell responses to AZD1222 COVID-19 vaccine. Study-level points and caveats: Nearly half of spike-specific TCRs reportedly target variant regions that are unmutated in the B.1.351 and B.1.1.7 variants. Possibly, clonal diversity was underestimated; donors were largely white British and included more females. Repertoire collection took place solely once the T cell response had peaked.

A word on this clone: What it binds is unknown.

Second-dose intervals near 4 or 12 weeks were combined. TCRdb's copy holds only in-frame clones and misses some; the assay was immunoSEQ multiplex PCR. The sample carries 100,000 to 150,000 clones, about 90% recorded once. V lost 5 bases, J lost 4 bases, and 10 bases stayed unmatched. CDR3 length: 16 amino acids. CDR1 and CDR2 (germline): LNHDA, SQIVND (reference sequence). This sample comprised peripheral blood, obtained 28 days after the second AZD1222 dose. The TCR sequence derives from an adult who received the AZD1222 COVID-19 vaccine. This chain uses TRBV19 with TRBJ2-3, with 9 bases that match TRBD1. The CDR3 loop reads CASSPLGQGGADTQYF. The CDR3 nucleotides read TGTGCCAGTAGTCCCTTGGGACAGGGTGGGGCAGATACGCAGTATTTT.